This T cell receptor (beta chain) is drawn from a study of blood T cell repertoires in COVID-19. Study background: Specimens from acute and convalescent COVID-19 originated in the United States, Italy and Spain. T cells, B-cell-depleted T cells, or PBMCs supplied cDNA or gDNA.

The CDR3 runs to 15 residues. CDR1 is SGHTA and CDR2 is FQGTGA in the germline V gene. V was shortened by 1 base and J by 0 bases, with 6 bases between the two germline ends. Original methodology: Estimation of nucleated cell counts was performed using reference gene primer amplification. The method was immunoSEQ multiplex PCR; TCRdb's version includes in-frame clones alone and lacks a portion of them. D and trimming were read from the DNA, whereas the V and J calls and clone size are those reported in that table. The sample has hundreds of thousands of clones, roughly nine tenths seen once; the top ten hold about 6.3%.

The sample was peripheral blood. This rearrangement joins TRBV7-3 to TRBJ2-2; D not resolved. The TCR comes from a man aged 55-75 years who had recovered from COVID-19. CDR3 amino acids: CASSLSGANTGELFF. CDR3 sequence (DNA): TGTGCCAGCAGCTTAAGCGGCGCGAACACCGGGGAGCTGTTTTTT.